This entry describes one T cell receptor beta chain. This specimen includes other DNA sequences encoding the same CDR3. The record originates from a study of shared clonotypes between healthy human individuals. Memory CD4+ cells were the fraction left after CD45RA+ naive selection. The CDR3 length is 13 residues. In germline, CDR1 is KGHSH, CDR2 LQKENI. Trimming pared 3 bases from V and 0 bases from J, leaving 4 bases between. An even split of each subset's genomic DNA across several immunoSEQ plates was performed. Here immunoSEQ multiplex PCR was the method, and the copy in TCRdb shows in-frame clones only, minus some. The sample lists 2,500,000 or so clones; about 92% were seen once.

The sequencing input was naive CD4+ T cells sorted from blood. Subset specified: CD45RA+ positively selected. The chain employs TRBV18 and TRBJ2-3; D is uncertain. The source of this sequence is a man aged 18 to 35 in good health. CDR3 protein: CASSPLSTDTQYF. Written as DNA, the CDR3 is TGTGCCAGCTCACCCTTAAGCACAGATACGCAGTATTTT. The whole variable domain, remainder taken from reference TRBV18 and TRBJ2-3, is NAGVMQNPRHLVRRRGQEARLRCSPMKGHSHVYWYRQLPEEGLKFMVYLQKENIIDESGMPKERFSAEFPKEGPSILRIQQVVRGDSAAYFCASSPLSTDTQYFGPGTRLTVL.